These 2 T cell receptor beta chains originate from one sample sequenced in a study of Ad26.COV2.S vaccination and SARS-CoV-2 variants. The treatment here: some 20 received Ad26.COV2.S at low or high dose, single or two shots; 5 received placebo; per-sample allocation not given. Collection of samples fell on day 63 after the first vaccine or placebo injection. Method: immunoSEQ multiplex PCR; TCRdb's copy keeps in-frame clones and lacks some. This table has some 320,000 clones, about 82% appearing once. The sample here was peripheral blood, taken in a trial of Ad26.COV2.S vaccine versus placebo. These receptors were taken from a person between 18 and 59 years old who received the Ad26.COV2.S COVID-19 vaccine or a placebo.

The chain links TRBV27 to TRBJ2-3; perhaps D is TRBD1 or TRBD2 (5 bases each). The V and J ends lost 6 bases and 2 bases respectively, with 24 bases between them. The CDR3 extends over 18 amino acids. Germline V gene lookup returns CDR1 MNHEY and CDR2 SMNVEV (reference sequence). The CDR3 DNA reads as TGTGCCAGCAGGATTATCTCCTCCGGGGCAGGGCCCACAGATACGCAGTATTTT. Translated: CASRIISSGAGPTDTQYF.

As DNA, the CDR3 is TGTGCCAGCAGCAAACCGTTCCCGGGACTTATATACAATGAGCAGTTCTTC. It is translated as CASSKPFPGLIYNEQFF. The rearrangement uses TRBV21-1 and TRBJ2-1; the table's D call of TRBD2 was not tested on the DNA. TRBV21-1 is a pseudogene locus. The CDR3 is made up of 17 amino acids.